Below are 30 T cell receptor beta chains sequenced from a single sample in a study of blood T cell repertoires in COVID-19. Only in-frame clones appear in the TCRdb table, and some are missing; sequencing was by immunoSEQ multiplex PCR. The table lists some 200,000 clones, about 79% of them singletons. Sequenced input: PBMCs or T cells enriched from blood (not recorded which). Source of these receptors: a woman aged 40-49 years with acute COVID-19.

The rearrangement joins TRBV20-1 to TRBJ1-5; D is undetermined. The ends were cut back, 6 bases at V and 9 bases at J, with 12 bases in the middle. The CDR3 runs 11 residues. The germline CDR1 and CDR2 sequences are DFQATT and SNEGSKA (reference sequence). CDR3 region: CSADGEGPQHF. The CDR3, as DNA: TGCAGTGCCGACGGGGAAGGGCCCCAGCATTTT.

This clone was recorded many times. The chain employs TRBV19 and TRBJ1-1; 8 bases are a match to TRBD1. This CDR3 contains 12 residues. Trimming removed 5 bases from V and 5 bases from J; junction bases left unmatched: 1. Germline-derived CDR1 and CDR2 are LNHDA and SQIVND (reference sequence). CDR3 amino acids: CASSRQGTEAFF. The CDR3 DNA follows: TGTGCCAGTAGTCGACAGGGGACTGAAGCTTTCTTT. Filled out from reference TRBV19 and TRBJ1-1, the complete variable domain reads DGGITQSPKYLFRKEGQNVTLSCEQNLNHDAMYWYRQDPGQGLRLIYYSQIVNDFQKGDIAEGYSVSREKKESFPLTVTSAQKNPTAFYLCASSRQGTEAFFGQGTRLTVV.

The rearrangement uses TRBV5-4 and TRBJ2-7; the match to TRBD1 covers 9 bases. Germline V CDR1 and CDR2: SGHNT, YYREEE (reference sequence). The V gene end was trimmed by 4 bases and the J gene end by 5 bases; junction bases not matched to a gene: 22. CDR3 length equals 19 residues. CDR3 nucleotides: TGTGCCAGCAGCAACGGGACAGGGCTGTTTCTCTGGGTTGGGAACGAGCAGTACTTC. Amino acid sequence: CASSNGTGLFLWVGNEQYF. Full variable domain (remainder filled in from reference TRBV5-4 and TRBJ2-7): ETGVTQSPTHLIKTRGQQVTLRCSSQSGHNTVSWYQQALGQGPQFIFQYYREEENGRGNFPPRFSGLQFPNYSSELNVNALELDDSALYLCASSNGTGLFLWVGNEQYFGPGTRLTVT.

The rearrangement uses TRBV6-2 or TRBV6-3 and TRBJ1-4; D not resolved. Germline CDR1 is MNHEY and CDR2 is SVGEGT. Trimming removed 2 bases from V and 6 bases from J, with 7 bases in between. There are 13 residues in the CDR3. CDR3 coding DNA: TGTGCCAGCAGTTACCTGCGAGATGAAAAACTGTTTTTT. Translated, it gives CASSYLRDEKLFF.

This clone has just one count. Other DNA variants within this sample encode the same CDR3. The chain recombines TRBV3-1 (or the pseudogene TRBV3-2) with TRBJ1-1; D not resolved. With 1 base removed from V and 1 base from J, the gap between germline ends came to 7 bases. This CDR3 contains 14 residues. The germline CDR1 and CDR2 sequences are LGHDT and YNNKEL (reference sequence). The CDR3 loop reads CASSQGTGNTEAFF. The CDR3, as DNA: TGTGCCAGCAGCCAAGGAACTGGGAACACTGAAGCTTTCTTT.

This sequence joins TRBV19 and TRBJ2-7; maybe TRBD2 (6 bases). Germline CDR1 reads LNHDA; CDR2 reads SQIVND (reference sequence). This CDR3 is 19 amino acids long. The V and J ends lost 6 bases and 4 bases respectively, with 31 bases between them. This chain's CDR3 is CASSTGRGGTRPVPYEQYF. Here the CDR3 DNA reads TGTGCCAGTAGCACCGGTAGGGGAGGAACCCGACCGGTTCCTTACGAGCAGTACTTC.

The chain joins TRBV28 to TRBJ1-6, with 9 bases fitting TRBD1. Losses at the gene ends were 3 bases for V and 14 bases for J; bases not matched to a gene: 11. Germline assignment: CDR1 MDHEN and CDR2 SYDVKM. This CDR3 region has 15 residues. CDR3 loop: CASSFRDRVSGSLHF. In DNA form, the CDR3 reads TGTGCCAGCAGTTTCCGGGACAGGGTCTCTGGGTCCCTCCACTTT. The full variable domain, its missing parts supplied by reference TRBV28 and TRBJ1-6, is DVKVTQSSRYLVKRTGEKVFLECVQDMDHENMFWYRQDPGLGLRLIYFSYDVKMKEKGDIPEGYSVSREKKERFSLILESASTNQTSMYLCASSFRDRVSGSLHFGNGTRLTVT.

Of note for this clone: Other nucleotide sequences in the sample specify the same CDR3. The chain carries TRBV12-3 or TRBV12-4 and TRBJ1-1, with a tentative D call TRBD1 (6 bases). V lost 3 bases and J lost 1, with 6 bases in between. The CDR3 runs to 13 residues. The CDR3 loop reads CASSLTGNTEAFF. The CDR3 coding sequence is TGTGCCAGCAGTTTGACAGGGAACACTGAAGCTTTCTTT.

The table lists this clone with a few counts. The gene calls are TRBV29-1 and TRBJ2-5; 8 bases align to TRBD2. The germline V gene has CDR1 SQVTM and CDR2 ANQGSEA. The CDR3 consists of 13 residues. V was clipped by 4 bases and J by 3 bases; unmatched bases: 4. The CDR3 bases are TGCAGCGTTGGGCGGGGGGCCAAAGAGACCCAGTACTTC. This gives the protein CSVGRGAKETQYF.

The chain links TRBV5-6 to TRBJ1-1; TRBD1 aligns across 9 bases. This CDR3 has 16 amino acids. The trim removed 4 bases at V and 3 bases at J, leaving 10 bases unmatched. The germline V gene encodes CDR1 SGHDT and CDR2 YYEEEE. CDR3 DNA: TGTGCCAGCAGCCACGGGACAGGGAATAGGGACACTGAAGCTTTCTTT. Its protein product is CASSHGTGNRDTEAFF.

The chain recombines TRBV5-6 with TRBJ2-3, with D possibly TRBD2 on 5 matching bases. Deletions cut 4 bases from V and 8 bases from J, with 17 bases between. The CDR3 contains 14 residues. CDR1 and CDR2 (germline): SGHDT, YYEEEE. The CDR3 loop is CASSPVSAAGTQYF. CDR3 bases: TGTGCCAGCAGCCCGGTTAGCGCGGCTGGTACGCAGTATTTT.

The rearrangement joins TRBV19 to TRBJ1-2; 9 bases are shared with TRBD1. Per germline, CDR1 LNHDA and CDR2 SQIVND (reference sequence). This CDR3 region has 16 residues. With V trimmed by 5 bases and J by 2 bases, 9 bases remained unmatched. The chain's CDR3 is CASSARRDRVNYGYTF. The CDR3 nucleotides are TGTGCCAGTAGTGCGCGCCGGGACAGGGTCAACTATGGCTACACCTTC.

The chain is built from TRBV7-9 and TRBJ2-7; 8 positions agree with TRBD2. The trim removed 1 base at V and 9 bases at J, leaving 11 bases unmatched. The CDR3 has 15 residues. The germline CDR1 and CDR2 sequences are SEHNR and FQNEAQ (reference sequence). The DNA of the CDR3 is TGTGCCAGCAGCTTAGATGCGGGGGGCCTCAAAGGGCAGTACTTC. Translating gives CASSLDAGGLKGQYF.

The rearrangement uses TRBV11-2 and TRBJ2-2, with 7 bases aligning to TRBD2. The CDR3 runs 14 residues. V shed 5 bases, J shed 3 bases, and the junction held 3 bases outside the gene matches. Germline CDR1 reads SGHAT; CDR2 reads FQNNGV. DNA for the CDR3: TGTGCCAGCAGCCCAGGGAGGGACACCGGGGAGCTGTTTTTT. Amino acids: CASSPGRDTGELFF.

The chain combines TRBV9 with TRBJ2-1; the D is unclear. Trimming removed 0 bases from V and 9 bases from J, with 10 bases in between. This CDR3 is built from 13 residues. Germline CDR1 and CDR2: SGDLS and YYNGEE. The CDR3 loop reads CASSVGGQLEQFF. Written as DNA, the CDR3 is TGTGCCAGCAGCGTAGGAGGCCAGCTTGAGCAGTTCTTC.

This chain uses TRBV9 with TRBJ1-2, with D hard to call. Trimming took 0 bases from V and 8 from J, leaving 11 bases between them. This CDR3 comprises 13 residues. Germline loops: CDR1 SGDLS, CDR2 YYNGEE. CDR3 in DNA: TGTGCCAGCAGCGTAGGTGGAGTAGGCGGCTACACCTTC. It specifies CASSVGGVGGYTF. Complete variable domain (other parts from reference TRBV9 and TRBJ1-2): DSGVTQTPKHLITATGQRVTLRCSPRSGDLSVYWYQQSLDQGLQFLIQYYNGEERAKGNILERFSAQQFPDLHSELNLSSLELGDSALYFCASSVGGVGGYTFGSGTRLTVV.

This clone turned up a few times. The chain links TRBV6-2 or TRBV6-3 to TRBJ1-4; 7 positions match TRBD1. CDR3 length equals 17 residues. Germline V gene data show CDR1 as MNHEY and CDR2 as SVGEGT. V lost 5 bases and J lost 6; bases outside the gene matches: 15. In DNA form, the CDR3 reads TGTGCCAGCAGTACCTTTACATACAGGGGAGGAGATGAAAAACTGTTTTTT. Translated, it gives CASSTFTYRGGDEKLFF.

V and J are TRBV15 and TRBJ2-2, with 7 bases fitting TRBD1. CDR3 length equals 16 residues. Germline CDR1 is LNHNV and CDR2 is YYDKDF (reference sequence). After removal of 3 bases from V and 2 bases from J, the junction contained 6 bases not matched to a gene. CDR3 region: CATSRTRDRNTGELFF. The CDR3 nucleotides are TGTGCCACCAGCAGGACCCGGGACAGAAACACCGGGGAGCTGTTTTTT.

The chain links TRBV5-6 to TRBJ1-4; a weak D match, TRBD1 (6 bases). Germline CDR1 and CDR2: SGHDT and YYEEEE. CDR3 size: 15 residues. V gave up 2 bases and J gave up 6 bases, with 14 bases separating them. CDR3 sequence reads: CASSLQGWTDEKLFF. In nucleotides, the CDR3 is TGTGCCAGCAGCTTACAGGGTTGGACTGATGAAAAACTGTTTTTT.

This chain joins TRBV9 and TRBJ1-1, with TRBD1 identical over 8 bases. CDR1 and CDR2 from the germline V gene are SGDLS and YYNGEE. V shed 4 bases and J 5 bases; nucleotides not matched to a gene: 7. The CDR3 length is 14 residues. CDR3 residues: CASSPWTGHTEAFF. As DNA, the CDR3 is TGTGCCAGCAGCCCGTGGACAGGGCATACTGAAGCTTTCTTT.

CDR3 loop: CASSRGGGGSYNEQFF. The CDR3, as DNA: TGCGCCAGCAGCAGAGGGGGCGGAGGATCCTACAATGAGCAGTTCTTC. The J gene is TRBJ2-1, the V gene TRBV10-1; TRBD1 agrees at 7 bases. The CDR3 consists of 16 residues. The germline gives CDR1 WNHNN, CDR2 SYGVQD (reference sequence). Trimming took 6 bases from V and 1 from J; bases not matched to a gene: 9.

The CDR3 reads CASSLAGGSPQHF. CDR3 bases: TGTGCCAGCAGCTTGGCCGGGGGAAGCCCCCAGCATTTT. The rearrangement joins TRBV5-4 to TRBJ1-5; possible D gene TRBD1, 5 bases. Germline V lookup: CDR1 SGHNT, CDR2 YYREEE (reference sequence). The CDR3 spans 13 residues. V gave up 0 bases and J gave up 10 bases, with 11 bases separating them.

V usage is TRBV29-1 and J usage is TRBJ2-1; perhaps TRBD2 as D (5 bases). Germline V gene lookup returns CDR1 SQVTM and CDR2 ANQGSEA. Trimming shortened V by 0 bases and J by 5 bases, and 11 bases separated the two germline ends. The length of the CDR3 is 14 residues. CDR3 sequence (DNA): TGCAGCGTTGAAGACGGGATGTACCACAATGAGCAGTTCTTC. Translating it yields CSVEDGMYHNEQFF.

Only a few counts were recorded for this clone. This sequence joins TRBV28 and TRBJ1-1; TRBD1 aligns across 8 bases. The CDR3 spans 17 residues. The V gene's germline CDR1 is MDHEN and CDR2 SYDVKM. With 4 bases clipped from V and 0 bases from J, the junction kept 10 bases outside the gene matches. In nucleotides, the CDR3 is TGTGCCAGCAGTTCCCCCGGCAGGGGGCTCCTGAACACTGAAGCTTTCTTT. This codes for CASSSPGRGLLNTEAFF.

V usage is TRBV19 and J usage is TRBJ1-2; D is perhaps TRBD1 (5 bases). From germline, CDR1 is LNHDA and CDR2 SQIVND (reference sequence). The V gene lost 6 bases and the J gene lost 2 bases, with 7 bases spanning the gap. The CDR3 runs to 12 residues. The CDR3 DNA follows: TGTGCCAGTAGAGACAGAAACTATGGCTACACCTTC. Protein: CASRDRNYGYTF.

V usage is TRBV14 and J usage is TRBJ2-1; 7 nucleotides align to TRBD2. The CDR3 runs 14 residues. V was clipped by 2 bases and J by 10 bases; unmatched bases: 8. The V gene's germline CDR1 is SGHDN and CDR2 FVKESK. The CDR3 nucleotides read TGTGCCAGCAGCCAAAGACTAGCAGATAGGGAGCAGTTCTTC. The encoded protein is CASSQRLADREQFF.

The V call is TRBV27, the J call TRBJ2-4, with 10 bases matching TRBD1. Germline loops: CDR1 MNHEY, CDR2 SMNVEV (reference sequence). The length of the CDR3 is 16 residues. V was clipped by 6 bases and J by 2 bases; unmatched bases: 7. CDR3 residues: CASSWGQGLTKNIQYF. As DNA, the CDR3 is TGTGCCAGCAGCTGGGGACAGGGGTTGACCAAAAACATTCAGTACTTC.

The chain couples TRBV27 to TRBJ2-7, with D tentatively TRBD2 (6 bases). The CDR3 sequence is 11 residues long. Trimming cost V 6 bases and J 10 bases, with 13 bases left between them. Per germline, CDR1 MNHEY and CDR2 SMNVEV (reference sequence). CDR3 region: CASRWGTRQYF. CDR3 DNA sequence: TGTGCCAGCAGGTGGGGGACTCGACAGTACTTC.

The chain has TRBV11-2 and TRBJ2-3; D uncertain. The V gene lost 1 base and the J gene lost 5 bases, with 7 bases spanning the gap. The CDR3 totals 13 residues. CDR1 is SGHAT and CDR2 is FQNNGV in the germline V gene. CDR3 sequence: CASSLGGRDTQYF. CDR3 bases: TGTGCCAGCAGCTTAGGTGGTAGAGATACGCAGTATTTT.

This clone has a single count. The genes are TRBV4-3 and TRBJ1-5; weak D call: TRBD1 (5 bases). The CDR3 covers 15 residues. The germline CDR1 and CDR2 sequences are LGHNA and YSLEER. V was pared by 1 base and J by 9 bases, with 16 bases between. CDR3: CASSQVGTPGAPQHF. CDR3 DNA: TGCGCCAGCAGCCAAGTCGGGACTCCCGGGGCGCCCCAGCATTTT.